The source of this T cell receptor beta chain is a study of T cell responses to AZD1222 COVID-19 vaccine. Only one count was recorded for this clone. The method was immunoSEQ multiplex PCR; TCRdb's version includes in-frame clones alone and lacks a portion of them. Of more than 85,000 clones in the sample, around nine tenths were seen once. This clonotype was obtained from an adult in good health. The sample consisted of peripheral blood, taken on day 0 of AZD1222 vaccination.

The CDR3 nucleotides read TGTGCCAGCAGCCAACTTCGGACATCAACTAATGAAAAACTGTTTTTT. Its translation: CASSQLRTSTNEKLFF. V usage is TRBV3-1 (or the pseudogene TRBV3-2) and J usage is TRBJ1-4, with D possibly matching TRBD1 (5 bases). The CDR3 loop spans 16 amino acids. The germline CDR1 and CDR2 sequences are LGHDT and YNNKEL (reference sequence). With 2 bases removed from V and 0 bases from J, the gap between germline ends came to 10 bases.